This section outlines one TCR beta chain sequence together with its context. This clone's antigen is unknown. Base qualities are not recorded, but no much larger clone differs from it by a single base. The record originates from a study of shared clonotypes between healthy human individuals (dated by TCRdb to the early 2020s). Study-wide context: The cohort included three men and two women between 18 and 49 years of age. For each donor, three plates each were used for CD4 naive and CD4 memory, two plates were used for CD8 naive, and one plate was used for CD8 memory. The study deeply sequenced blood TCR repertoires of about 5 healthy adults to estimate repertoire size and the extent of clonotype sharing between individuals. To increase sequencing depth and limit assay-specific biases, different laboratories used diverse techniques to prepare libraries and sequence TCR repertoires. Leukapheresis yielded between about 0.8 and 9.5 billion PBMCs per donor.

The full study reports these points: Because the study included a small number of donors, the genetic and exposure-history diversity represented was limited. Naive subsets generally had larger estimated clonotype richness than memory subsets. Pairwise subsampling led to the expectation that sequencing depth would affect the degree of clonotype sharing among donors. Sampling was restricted to blood, and TCR repertoires in tissue are likely to differ from TCR repertoires in blood. Compared with non-shared clonotypes, clonotypes shared by all four sorted-subset donors had higher generation probabilities. Incomplete sequencing was indicated by rarefaction of sorted-subset datasets, despite the large sequencing depth. When a few donors were compared, the shared fraction of clonotypes was about 5.5% for naive CD4, over 3% for naive CD8, 2.3% for memory CD4, and 0.4% for memory CD8.

TCR CDR3 regions were amplified from genomic DNA by multiplex PCR using the deep immunoSEQ assay. Extracted genomic DNA from each cell subset was distributed evenly across all wells of several immunoSEQ 96-well plates, and each plate was treated as a replicate. For sorted subsets, approximately 190 ng of genomic DNA, equivalent to tens of thousands of T cell genomes, went into each replicate PCR. Purified libraries were quantified with a Qubit 3.0 fluorometer, sized on a Bioanalyzer 2100, and re-quantified with the KAPA Library Quantification kit. Every immunoSEQ 96-well plate was sequenced on a dedicated single-read 150-cycle Illumina NextSeq 550 flow cell. On the authors' methods: Because the immunoSEQ output included only junctional sequences and no quality scores, the filtering could not be the same as the filtering used for full-length reads. To assign V/J genes and CDR3, sequences were annotated against IMGT germline references using PyIR, a Python wrapper for IgBLAST v1.9. Reads with weak V/J assignments (E-value above 1e-6), missing CDR3, stop codons, out-of-frame junctions, or ambiguous translated residues were removed. V3J clonotypes were defined as sequences sharing an identical inferred V gene, J gene, and CDR3 amino acid sequence. To compute the percentage overlap between repertoires, the number of shared unique clonotypes was divided by the size of the smaller repertoire. Three approaches were used to assess repertoire richness: RTK rarefaction, the Chao1 estimator, and Recon v2.1 estimates of unobserved clonotypes. Generation probabilities for all TCRbeta clonotypes obtained by the gDNA method from a handful of donors were computed using OLGA. This immuneACCESS table, as held by TCRdb, lists in-frame sequences with V and J called but not all clones. Of the missing ones, under half trace to an unresolved V gene in checked studies; the others have no known cause. The D gene and trimming were derived from the DNA, and the V and J assignments and clone size from that table. The table for this sample lists around 990,000 clones; approximately 77% of them were counted only once. Clones ranked in the top ten supply approximately 0.9% of the sample.

Healthy HIV-negative adults with no recently reported acute infections or vaccinations were included as donors. Every donor was a Caucasian adult residing in Nashville, Tennessee, USA. CD4+ T cells were enriched by magnetic negative selection; naive cells were then positively selected on CD45RA, and the negative fraction formed the memory subset. Blood was obtained by leukapheresis, after which PBMCs were separated by Ficoll-Histopaque density gradient centrifugation and cryopreserved in liquid nitrogen vapor phase. Purity and quantity of every magnetically sorted T cell population were checked by analytical flow cytometry. From each sorted fraction, genomic DNA was isolated and quantified by UV absorbance on a Nanodrop 2000c. Taken from cysteine to phenylalanine, the CDR3 has 18 residues. Only the CDR3 region is kept as DNA, spanning 54 bases read in frame from base 1. For CDR1 and CDR2, the germline V gene lists LGHNA and YNFKEQ. Unmatched junction bases come to 12, with V trimmed by 0 bases and J by 5 bases.

Sequenced input: memory CD4+ T cells from PBMCs. The meaning of the sample's cell subset or site label: CD45RA-negative fraction. The TCR originated in a young man in good health. Some clones in this sample may be carry-over from other donors' samples. Rearrangement joined TRBV4-2 to TRBJ2-3; TRBD2 agrees with 9 junctional bases. The CDR3 corresponds to CASSQDSGSQLGGDTQYF. The nucleotides read TGTGCCAGCAGCCAAGATAGCGGGAGCCAACTTGGGGGAGATACGCAGTATTTT.